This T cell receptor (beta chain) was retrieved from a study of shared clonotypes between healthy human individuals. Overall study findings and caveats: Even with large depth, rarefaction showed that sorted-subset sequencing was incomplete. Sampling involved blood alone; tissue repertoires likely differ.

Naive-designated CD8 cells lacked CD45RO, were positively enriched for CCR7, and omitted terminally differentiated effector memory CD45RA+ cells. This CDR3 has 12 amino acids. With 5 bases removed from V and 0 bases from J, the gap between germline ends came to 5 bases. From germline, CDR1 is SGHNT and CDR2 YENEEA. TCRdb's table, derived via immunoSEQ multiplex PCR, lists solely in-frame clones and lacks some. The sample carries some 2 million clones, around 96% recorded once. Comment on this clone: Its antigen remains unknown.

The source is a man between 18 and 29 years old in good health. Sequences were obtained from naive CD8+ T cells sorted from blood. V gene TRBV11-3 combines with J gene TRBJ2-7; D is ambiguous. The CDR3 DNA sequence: TGTGCCAGCAGCCCCAGCTCCTACGAGCAGTACTTC. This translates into CASSPSSYEQYF.